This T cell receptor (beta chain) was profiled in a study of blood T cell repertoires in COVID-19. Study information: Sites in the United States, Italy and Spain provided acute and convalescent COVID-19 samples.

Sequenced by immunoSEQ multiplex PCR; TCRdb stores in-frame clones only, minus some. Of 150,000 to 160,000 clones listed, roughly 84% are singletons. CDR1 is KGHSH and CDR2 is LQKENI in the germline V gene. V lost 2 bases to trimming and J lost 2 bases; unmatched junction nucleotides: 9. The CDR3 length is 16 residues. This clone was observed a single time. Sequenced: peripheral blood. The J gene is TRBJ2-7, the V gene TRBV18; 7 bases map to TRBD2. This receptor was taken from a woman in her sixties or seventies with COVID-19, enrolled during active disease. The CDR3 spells CASSPFGGSETYEQYF. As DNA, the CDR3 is TGTGCCAGCTCACCATTTGGCGGGAGCGAAACCTACGAGCAGTACTTC.